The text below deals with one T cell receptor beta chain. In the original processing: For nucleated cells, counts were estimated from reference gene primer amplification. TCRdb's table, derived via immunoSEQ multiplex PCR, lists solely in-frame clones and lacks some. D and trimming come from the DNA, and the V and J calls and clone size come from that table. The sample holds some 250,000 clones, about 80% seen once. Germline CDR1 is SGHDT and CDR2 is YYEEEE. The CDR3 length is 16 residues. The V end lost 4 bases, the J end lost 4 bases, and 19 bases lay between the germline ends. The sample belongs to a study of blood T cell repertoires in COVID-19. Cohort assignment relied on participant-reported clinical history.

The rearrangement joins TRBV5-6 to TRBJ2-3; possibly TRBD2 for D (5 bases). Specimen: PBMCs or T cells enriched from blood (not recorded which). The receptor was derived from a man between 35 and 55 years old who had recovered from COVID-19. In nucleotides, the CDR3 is TGTGCCAGCAGCAGAACGACGGGGTCTGGGGCAGATACGCAGTATTTT. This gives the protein CASSRTTGSGADTQYF.